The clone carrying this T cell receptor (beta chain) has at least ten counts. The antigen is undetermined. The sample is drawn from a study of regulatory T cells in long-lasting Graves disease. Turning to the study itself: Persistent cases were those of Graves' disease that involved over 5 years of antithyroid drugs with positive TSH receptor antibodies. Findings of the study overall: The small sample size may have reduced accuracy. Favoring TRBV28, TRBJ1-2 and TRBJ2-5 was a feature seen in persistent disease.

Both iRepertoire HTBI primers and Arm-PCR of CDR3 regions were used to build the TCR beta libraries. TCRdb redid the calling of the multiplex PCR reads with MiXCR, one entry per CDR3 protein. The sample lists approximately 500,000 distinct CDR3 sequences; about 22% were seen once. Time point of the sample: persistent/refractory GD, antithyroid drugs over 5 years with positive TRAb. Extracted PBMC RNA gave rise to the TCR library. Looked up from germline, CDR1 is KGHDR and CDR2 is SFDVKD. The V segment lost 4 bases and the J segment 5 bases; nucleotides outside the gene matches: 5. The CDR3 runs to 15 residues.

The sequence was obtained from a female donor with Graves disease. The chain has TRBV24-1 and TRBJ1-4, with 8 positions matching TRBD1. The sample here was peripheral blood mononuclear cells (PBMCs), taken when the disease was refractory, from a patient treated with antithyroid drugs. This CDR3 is CATSEQTGDNEKLFF. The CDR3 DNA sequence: TGTGCCACCAGTGAACAGACAGGGGACAATGAAAAACTGTTTTTT.